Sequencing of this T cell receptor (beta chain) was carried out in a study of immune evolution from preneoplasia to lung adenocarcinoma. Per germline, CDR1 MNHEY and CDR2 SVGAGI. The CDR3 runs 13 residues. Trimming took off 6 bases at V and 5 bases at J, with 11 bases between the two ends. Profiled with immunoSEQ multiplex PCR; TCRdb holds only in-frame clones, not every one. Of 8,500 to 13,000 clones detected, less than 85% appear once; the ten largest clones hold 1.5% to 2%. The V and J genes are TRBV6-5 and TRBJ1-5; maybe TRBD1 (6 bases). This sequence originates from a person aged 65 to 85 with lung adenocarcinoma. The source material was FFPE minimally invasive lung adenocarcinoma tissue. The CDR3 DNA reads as TGTGCCAGCAGGCGGACAGTGGATCAGCCCCAGCATTTT. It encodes CASRRTVDQPQHF.